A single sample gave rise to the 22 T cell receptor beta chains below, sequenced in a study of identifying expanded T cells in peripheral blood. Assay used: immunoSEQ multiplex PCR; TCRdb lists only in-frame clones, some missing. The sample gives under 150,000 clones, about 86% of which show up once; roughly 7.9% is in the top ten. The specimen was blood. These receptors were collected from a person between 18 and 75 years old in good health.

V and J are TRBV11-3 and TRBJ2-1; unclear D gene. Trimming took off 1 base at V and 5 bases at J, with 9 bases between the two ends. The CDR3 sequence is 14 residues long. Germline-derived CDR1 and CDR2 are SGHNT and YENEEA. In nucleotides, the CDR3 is TGTGCCAGCAGCTTAGGGAGACAAAACAATGAGCAGTTCTTC. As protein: CASSLGRQNNEQFF.

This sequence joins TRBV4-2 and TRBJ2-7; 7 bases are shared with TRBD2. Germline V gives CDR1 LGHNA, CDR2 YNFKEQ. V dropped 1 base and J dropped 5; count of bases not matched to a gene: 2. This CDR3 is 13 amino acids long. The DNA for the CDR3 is TGTGCCAGCAGCCAAGGACTAGCCGACGAGCAGTACTTC. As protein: CASSQGLADEQYF.

CDR3 protein: CASKGRLNSPLHF. DNA of the CDR3: TGTGCCAGCAAGGGACGGCTAAATTCACCCCTCCACTTT. The genes are TRBV7-2 and TRBJ1-6; D is possibly TRBD1 (5 bases). CDR3 length equals 13 residues. Germline V CDR1 and CDR2: SGHTA, FQGNSA. V was cut by 7 bases and J by 7 bases, with 11 bases left in between.

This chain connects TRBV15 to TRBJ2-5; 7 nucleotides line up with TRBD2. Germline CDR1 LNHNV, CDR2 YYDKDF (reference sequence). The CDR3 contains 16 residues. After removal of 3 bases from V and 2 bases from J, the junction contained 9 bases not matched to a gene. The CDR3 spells CATSRGESSGQETQYF. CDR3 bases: TGTGCCACCAGCAGGGGTGAATCTAGCGGACAAGAGACCCAGTACTTC.

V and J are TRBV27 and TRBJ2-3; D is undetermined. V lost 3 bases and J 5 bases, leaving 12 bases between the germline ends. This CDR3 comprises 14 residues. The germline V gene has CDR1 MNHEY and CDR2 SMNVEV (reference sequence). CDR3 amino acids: CASSLMGSGDTQYF. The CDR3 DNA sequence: TGTGCCAGCAGTTTGATGGGGTCTGGAGATACGCAGTATTTT.

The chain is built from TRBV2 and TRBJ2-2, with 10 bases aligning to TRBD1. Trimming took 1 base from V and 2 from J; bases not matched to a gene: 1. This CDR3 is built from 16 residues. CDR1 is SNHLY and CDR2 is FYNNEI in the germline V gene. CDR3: CASSEGQGANTGELFF. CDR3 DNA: TGTGCCAGCAGTGAAGGACAGGGGGCTAACACCGGGGAGCTGTTTTTT.

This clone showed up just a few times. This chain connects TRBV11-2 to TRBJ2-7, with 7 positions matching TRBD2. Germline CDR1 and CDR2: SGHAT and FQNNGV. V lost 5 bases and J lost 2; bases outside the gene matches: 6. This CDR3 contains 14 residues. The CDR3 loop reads CASSPSGGAYEQYF. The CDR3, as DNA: TGTGCCAGCAGCCCTAGTGGGGGGGCCTACGAGCAGTACTTC.

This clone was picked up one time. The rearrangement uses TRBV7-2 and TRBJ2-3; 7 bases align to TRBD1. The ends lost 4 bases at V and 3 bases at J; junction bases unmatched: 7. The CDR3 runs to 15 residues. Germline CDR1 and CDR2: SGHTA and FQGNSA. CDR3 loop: CASSSTGLGTDTQYF. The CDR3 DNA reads TGTGCCAGCAGCTCGACAGGGTTAGGGACAGATACGCAGTATTTT.

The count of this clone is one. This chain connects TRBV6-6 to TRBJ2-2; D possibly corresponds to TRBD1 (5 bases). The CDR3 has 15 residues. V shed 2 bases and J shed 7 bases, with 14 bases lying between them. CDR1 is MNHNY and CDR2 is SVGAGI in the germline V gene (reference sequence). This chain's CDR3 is CASSYSRQGGGELFF. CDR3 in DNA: TGTGCCAGCAGTTACAGTAGGCAGGGTGGCGGGGAGCTGTTTTTT.

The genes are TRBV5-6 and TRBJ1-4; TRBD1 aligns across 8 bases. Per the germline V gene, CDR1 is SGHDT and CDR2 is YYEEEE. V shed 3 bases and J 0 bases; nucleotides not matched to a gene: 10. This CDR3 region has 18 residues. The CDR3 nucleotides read TGTGCCAGCAGCTCTGCTGGACAGGGAAGTGCAACTAATGAAAAACTGTTTTTT. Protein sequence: CASSSAGQGSATNEKLFF.

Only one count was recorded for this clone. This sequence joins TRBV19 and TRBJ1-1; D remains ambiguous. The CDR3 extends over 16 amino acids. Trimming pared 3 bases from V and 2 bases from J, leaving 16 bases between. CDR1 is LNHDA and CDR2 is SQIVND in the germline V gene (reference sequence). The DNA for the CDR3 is TGTGCCAGTAGTATGGGCGGCGCCGGGCTAAACACTGAAGCTTTCTTT. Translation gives CASSMGGAGLNTEAFF.

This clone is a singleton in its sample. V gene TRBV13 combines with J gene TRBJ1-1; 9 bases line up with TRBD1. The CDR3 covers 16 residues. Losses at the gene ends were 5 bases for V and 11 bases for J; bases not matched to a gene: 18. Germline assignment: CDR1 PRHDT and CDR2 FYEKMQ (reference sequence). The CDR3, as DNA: TGTGCCAGCAGCACTACCGGGACAGGGCATGAAGTTCGGGCTTTCTTT. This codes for CASSTTGTGHEVRAFF.

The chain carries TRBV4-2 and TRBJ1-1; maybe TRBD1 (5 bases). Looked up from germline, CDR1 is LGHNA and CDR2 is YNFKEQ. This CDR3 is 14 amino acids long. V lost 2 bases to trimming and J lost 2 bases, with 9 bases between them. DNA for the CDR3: TGTGCCAGCAGCCAAAAGGGGATAAACACTGAAGCTTTCTTT. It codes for CASSQKGINTEAFF.

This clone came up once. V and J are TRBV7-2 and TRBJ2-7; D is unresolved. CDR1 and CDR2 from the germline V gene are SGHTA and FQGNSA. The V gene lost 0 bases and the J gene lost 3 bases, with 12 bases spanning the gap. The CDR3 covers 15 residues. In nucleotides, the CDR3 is TGTGCCAGCAGCTTAGCGACGTATACAGTCTACGAGCAGTACTTC. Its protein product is CASSLATYTVYEQYF.

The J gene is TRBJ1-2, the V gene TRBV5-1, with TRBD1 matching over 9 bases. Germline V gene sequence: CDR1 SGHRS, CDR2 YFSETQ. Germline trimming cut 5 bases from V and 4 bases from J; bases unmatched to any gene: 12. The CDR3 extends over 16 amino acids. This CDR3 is CASRPRTGGLGYGYTF. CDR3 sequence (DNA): TGCGCCAGCAGACCTCGTACAGGGGGCTTAGGCTATGGCTACACCTTC.

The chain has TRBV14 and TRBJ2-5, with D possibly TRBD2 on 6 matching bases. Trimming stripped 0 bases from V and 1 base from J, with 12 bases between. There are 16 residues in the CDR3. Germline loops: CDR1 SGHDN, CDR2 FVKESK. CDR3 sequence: CASSQERRGFQETQYF. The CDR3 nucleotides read TGTGCCAGCAGCCAAGAGAGGCGGGGATTCCAAGAGACCCAGTACTTC.

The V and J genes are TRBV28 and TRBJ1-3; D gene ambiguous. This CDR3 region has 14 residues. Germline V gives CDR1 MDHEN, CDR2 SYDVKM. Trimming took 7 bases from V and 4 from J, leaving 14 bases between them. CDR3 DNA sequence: TGTGCCAGCATGGGTACCTCGGGCGGAAACACCATATATTTT. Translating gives CASMGTSGGNTIYF.

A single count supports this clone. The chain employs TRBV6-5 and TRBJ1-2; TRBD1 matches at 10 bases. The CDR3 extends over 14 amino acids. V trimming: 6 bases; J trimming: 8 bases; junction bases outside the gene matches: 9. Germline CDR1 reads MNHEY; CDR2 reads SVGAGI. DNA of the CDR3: TGTGCCAGCAGAGAACCGGGACAGGGGTTCGGCTACACCTTC. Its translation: CASREPGQGFGYTF.

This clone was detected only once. The CDR3 DNA follows: TGTGCCAGCAGTGTGAGTGGCGGCAATCAGCCCCAGCATTTT. It encodes CASSVSGGNQPQHF. This sequence joins TRBV25-1 and TRBJ1-5; D is ambiguous. In germline, CDR1 is MGHDK, CDR2 SYGVNS. V lost 4 bases and J 2 bases, leaving 9 bases between the germline ends. There are 14 residues in the CDR3.

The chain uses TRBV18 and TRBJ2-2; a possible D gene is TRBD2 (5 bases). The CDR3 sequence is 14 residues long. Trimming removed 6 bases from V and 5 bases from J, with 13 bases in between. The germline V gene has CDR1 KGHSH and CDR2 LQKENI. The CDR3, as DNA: TGTGCCAGCTCTTGGCGGGTGACAACCGGGGAGCTGTTTTTT. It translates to CASSWRVTTGELFF.

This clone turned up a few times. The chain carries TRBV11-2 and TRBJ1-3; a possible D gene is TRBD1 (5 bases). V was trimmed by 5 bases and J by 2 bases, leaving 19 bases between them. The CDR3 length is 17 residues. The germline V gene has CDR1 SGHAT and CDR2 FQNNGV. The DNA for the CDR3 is TGTGCCAGCAGCCACCTCGCTGGTGGGGGTACTGGAAACACCATATATTTT. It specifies CASSHLAGGGTGNTIYF.

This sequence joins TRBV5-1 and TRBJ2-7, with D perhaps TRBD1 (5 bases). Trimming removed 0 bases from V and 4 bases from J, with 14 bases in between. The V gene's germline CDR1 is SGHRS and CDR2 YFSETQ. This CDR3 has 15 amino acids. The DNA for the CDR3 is TGCGCCAGCAGCTTGGAAACAGGTTTTTATTACGAGCAGTACTTC. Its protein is CASSLETGFYYEQYF.